The clone carrying this TCR beta chain was counted at least ten times. Its antigen is unidentified. These data come from a study of early T cells in non-severe SARS-CoV-2 infection. Overall study: The study sequenced bulk RNA from unsorted whole blood, with chains unpaired.

This CDR3 region has 16 residues. CDR1 and CDR2 (germline): SGDLS, YYNGEE. With 4 bases removed from V and 1 base from J, the gap between germline ends came to 16 bases. Individual cDNA molecules received unique molecular identifiers during library preparation. TCRdb processed the 5' RACE reads anew with MiXCR; each CDR3 protein has one entry. In the table there are 63,000 or so distinct CDR3 sequences, approximately 12% of which are singletons. Points from the study as a whole: VDJdb matching favored anti-spike CD8 responses, missing private and CD4 specificities.

The sample comprised whole blood. This clonotype was obtained from an adult who was a healthcare worker with PCR-confirmed SARS-CoV-2 infection or an uninfected control (not recorded which). The chain joins TRBV9 to TRBJ2-3; D tentatively reads TRBD1 or TRBD2 (5 bases each). The CDR3 DNA follows: TGTGCCAGCAGCTCCCGGGACGCAGTTGGCACAGATACGCAGTATTTT. Translating it yields CASSSRDAVGTDTQYF.